This paragraph covers one TCR beta chain sequence. As yet, its antigen is unknown. This sample is part of a study of T cells in localized non-small cell lung cancer. Regarding the study as a whole: The highest T cell clonality was in uninvolved adjacent lung, above tumor. Because researchers sequenced only one region of the tumor, heterogeneity is still possible. Turning up in adjacent lung were a median roughly 62 of the top 100 tumor clones. A raised T cell density in blood coincided with lengthier overall survival.

The length of the CDR3 is 15 residues. The germline V gene encodes CDR1 SEHNR and CDR2 FQNEAQ (reference sequence). V gave up 9 bases and J gave up 0 bases, with 18 bases separating them. Produced via immunoSEQ multiplex PCR; TCRdb's table is partial and in-frame only. The repertoire includes some 130,000 clones, 80% to 90% of them detected once, and over 1.5% sits in the top ten. Sequencing used peripheral blood, obtained before any cancer treatment. This clonotype was sampled from a female donor at least 60 years old with stage I lung adenocarcinoma. This sequence joins TRBV7-9 and TRBJ2-7, with a tentative D call TRBD2 (6 bases). The CDR3 here is CASSWASAYSYEQYF. CDR3 DNA sequence: TGTGCCAGTTCCTGGGCTAGCGCCTACTCCTACGAGCAGTACTTC.